The rows below give T cell receptor beta chains drawn from one sample of a study of cytomegalovirus exposure and HLA in healthy donors. TCRdb's table, derived via immunoSEQ multiplex PCR, lists solely in-frame clones and lacks some. The data contain around 94,000 clones, 50% to 75% of them seen just once; the ten biggest clones take up under 4%. Sequenced: PBMCs. These receptors all come from a man between 25 and 39 years old in good health and CMV-seronegative. Each CDR3 is given without its conserved first and last residue. A D gene is named only where the DNA matches it firmly.

D gene: -; CDR3 length: 13; V gene: TRBV6-1; CDR3 protein: ASSEIERRIYGYT
D gene: -; CDR3 length: 13; V gene: TRBV7-3; CDR3 protein: ASSLGGRREETQY
D gene: -; CDR3 length: 14; V gene: TRBV5-3; CDR3 protein: ARSLGQFYRTDTQY
D gene: -; CDR3 length: 14; V gene: TRBV9; CDR3 protein: ASSPGPSAVSYEQY
D gene: -; CDR3 length: 10; V gene: TRBV30; CDR3 protein: AWNGPEDGYT
D gene: -; CDR3 length: 13; V gene: TRBV5-8; CDR3 protein: ASSLREIAGYGYT
D gene: TRBD1; CDR3 length: 10; V gene: TRBV6-6; CDR3 protein: ASSRTGGGYT
D gene: -; CDR3 length: 13; V gene: TRBV4-3; CDR3 protein: ASSREDTGNSPLH
D gene: -; CDR3 length: 13; V gene: TRBV29-1; CDR3 protein: SVRFGRWNTGELF
D gene: -; CDR3 length: 13; V gene: TRBV9; CDR3 protein: ASSPPMRSYNEQF
D gene: -; CDR3 length: 9; V gene: TRBV20-1; CDR3 protein: SAGRNTEAF
D gene: TRBD1; CDR3 length: 11; V gene: TRBV29-1; CDR3 protein: SVRTGSGYEQY
D gene: -; CDR3 length: 12; V gene: TRBV5-1; CDR3 protein: ASSFRLGEETQY
D gene: -; CDR3 length: 12; V gene: TRBV11-2; CDR3 protein: ASSLGQEDEKLF
D gene: -; CDR3 length: 12; V gene: TRBV30; CDR3 protein: AWSFVSSQSPLH
D gene: -; CDR3 length: 16; V gene: TRBV11-2; CDR3 protein: ASSLWTEGNIFNEKLF
D gene: -; CDR3 length: 11; V gene: TRBV25-1; CDR3 protein: ASSGTTPIEAF
D gene: -; CDR3 length: 12; V gene: TRBV5-4; CDR3 protein: ASSPISSADTQY
D gene: TRBD1; CDR3 length: 11; V gene: TRBV2; CDR3 protein: ASGDRGIYGYT
D gene: TRBD2; CDR3 length: 13; V gene: TRBV19; CDR3 protein: ASSIIAGGTDTQY
D gene: TRBD1; CDR3 length: 13; V gene: TRBV11-2; CDR3 protein: ASSLGGQGYNEQF
D gene: -; CDR3 length: 13; V gene: TRBV4-3; CDR3 protein: ASSQSPYREETQY
D gene: -; CDR3 length: 9; V gene: TRBV7-9; CDR3 protein: ASSPGTEAF
D gene: TRBD1; CDR3 length: 17; V gene: TRBV5-1; CDR3 protein: ASSLSGTGGFSYNSPLH
D gene: -; CDR3 length: 11; V gene: TRBV12-5; CDR3 protein: ASGSPVNTEAF
D gene: -; CDR3 length: 15; V gene: TRBV4-1; CDR3 protein: ASSQGAPSILRNEQF
D gene: TRBD1; CDR3 length: 14; V gene: TRBV6-1; CDR3 protein: ASSDKPGQGGETQY
D gene: TRBD1; CDR3 length: 15; V gene: TRBV28; CDR3 protein: ASSQGQGAGVYEKLF
D gene: TRBD1; CDR3 length: 12; V gene: TRBV5-1; CDR3 protein: ASGDREFLGEQY
D gene: TRBD1; CDR3 length: 15; V gene: TRBV27; CDR3 protein: ASSLSQGSSYNSPLH
D gene: TRBD1; CDR3 length: 10; V gene: TRBV13; CDR3 protein: ASSPQGVIIY
D gene: -; CDR3 length: 13; V gene: TRBV7-9; CDR3 protein: SSSLAQGLAREQF
D gene: -; CDR3 length: 12; V gene: TRBV18; CDR3 protein: ASSPSVANYGYT
D gene: TRBD1; CDR3 length: 14; V gene: TRBV7-9; CDR3 protein: ASTPSAGGSGNTIY
D gene: -; CDR3 length: 11; V gene: TRBV7-8; CDR3 protein: ASSLGGGTEAF
D gene: TRBD1; CDR3 length: 13; V gene: TRBV11-2; CDR3 protein: ASSLNRDSVYEQY
D gene: -; CDR3 length: 14; V gene: TRBV4-2; CDR3 protein: ASSQDLSEDYYEQY
D gene: -; CDR3 length: 11; V gene: TRBV29-1; CDR3 protein: SVKKKPAYEQY
D gene: -; CDR3 length: 16; V gene: TRBV9; CDR3 protein: ASSVVTGPATDTYGYT
D gene: TRBD2; CDR3 length: 14; V gene: TRBV27; CDR3 protein: ASSRTSGSLYNEQF
D gene: TRBD2; CDR3 length: 14; V gene: TRBV2; CDR3 protein: ASSEQSGGPGETQY
D gene: -; CDR3 length: 13; V gene: TRBV19; CDR3 protein: ASSIDDRDTYEQY
D gene: -; CDR3 length: 12; V gene: TRBV30; CDR3 protein: AWRTGVSTDTQY
D gene: TRBD1; CDR3 length: 13; V gene: TRBV29-1; CDR3 protein: SVEEPGQSIYEQY
D gene: TRBD1; CDR3 length: 14; V gene: TRBV9; CDR3 protein: ASSVYKMDRESGYT
D gene: -; CDR3 length: 10; V gene: TRBV6-6; CDR3 protein: ASSYLNYEQY
D gene: -; CDR3 length: 13; V gene: TRBV7-3; CDR3 protein: ASSLRRGSTDTQY
D gene: -; CDR3 length: 13; V gene: TRBV6-5; CDR3 protein: ASSYGGASTYEQY
D gene: TRBD1; CDR3 length: 13; V gene: TRBV5-1; CDR3 protein: ASSPSGTEIYEQY
D gene: TRBD2; CDR3 length: 15; V gene: TRBV7-2; CDR3 protein: ASSLDGLAGRTDTQY
D gene: -; CDR3 length: 13; V gene: TRBV5-1; CDR3 protein: ASSNQRDSGNTIY
D gene: TRBD2; CDR3 length: 17; V gene: TRBV6-1; CDR3 protein: ASSELRAGGRLHQETQY
D gene: TRBD2; CDR3 length: 11; V gene: TRBV27; CDR3 protein: ASSPGTSYEQY
D gene: -; CDR3 length: 11; V gene: TRBV14; CDR3 protein: ASSQDSPETQY
D gene: TRBD1; CDR3 length: 15; V gene: TRBV18; CDR3 protein: ASSPRQGARMNTEAF
D gene: TRBD2; CDR3 length: 12; V gene: TRBV5-1; CDR3 protein: ASSSSGRGDEQF
D gene: -; CDR3 length: 11; V gene: TRBV5-1; CDR3 protein: ASSLGDPYGYT
D gene: -; CDR3 length: 12; V gene: TRBV4-3; CDR3 protein: ASSLGLMNTEAF
D gene: -; CDR3 length: 12; V gene: TRBV4-1; CDR3 protein: ASKDRSKNTEAF